One sample yielded the 21 T cell receptor beta chains listed below, sequenced in a study of T-cell reconstitution after alpha-beta-depleted transplantation in children. It was with unique molecular identifiers that the TCRbeta library was prepared. TCRdb passed the PCR reads through MiXCR, listing each CDR3 protein once. This table has about a million distinct CDR3 sequences, about 29% appearing once. The sequencing used PBMCs, mostly from graft donor cells, collected 360 days after TCRalphabeta/CD19-depleted stem cell transplant. The receptors here all came from a boy younger than two who had a stem cell transplant for SCID, so the T cells may come from the graft donor.

J is TRBJ2-3 and V is TRBV7-9, with 7 bases identical to TRBD2. Losses at the gene ends were 6 bases for V and 4 bases for J; bases not matched to a gene: 7. CDR1 and CDR2 (germline): SEHNR, FQNEAQ (reference sequence). This CDR3 spans 14 amino acids. The CDR3 nucleotides are TGTGCCAGCAGAGCGGGGCTTAGGGCAGATACGCAGTATTTT. Residues: CASRAGLRADTQYF.

A few counts support this clonotype. The CDR3 loop reads CSARLAGGSGELFF. The CDR3 nucleotides are TGCAGTGCCCGCCTAGCGGGGGGCAGCGGGGAGCTGTTTTTT. The chain carries TRBV20-1 and TRBJ2-2; the match to TRBD2 covers 11 bases. V dropped 6 bases and J dropped 7; count of bases not matched to a gene: 7. Germline V gene lookup returns CDR1 DFQATT and CDR2 SNEGSKA (reference sequence). The CDR3 is 14 residues long.

The chain recombines TRBV6-1 with TRBJ1-1; D gene unclear. The ends were cut back, 6 bases at V and 6 bases at J, with 11 bases in the middle. This CDR3 has 12 amino acids. Germline V gene data show CDR1 as MNHNS and CDR2 as SASEGT. DNA of the CDR3: TGTGCCAGCAGCCCCGAGTGGTCTGAAGCTTTCTTT. Its translation: CASSPEWSEAFF.

The table lists this clonotype with a few counts. The chain combines TRBV5-6 with TRBJ2-4; a possible D gene is TRBD1 (6 bases). CDR1 and CDR2 (germline): SGHDT, YYEEEE. Trimming pared 5 bases from V and 9 bases from J, leaving 12 bases between. The CDR3 spans 12 residues. CDR3: CASSSGQLIQYF. CDR3 DNA sequence: TGTGCCAGCAGTTCAGGACAGCTCATTCAGTACTTC.

This clonotype occurred a few times. This sequence joins TRBV6-5 and TRBJ1-2; TRBD1 is a possible D gene (5 bases). The germline V gene has CDR1 MNHEY and CDR2 SVGAGI. The CDR3 runs 13 residues. V shed 0 bases and J shed 7 bases, with 9 bases lying between them. The chain's CDR3 is CASSYSLGVGYTF. CDR3 sequence (DNA): TGTGCCAGCAGTTACTCGTTAGGGGTTGGCTACACCTTC.

This clonotype was picked up a small number of times. The chain recombines TRBV9 with TRBJ2-1; a weak D match, TRBD2 (6 bases). Germline V gene sequence: CDR1 SGDLS, CDR2 YYNGEE. Trimming left V 3 bases short and J 10 bases short, with 20 bases between. CDR3 length: 15 amino acids. The CDR3 region is CASSATGLLRGEQFF. CDR3 nucleotide sequence: TGTGCCAGCAGCGCAACGGGACTCCTAAGGGGCGAGCAGTTCTTC.

The table lists this clonotype with a few counts. The chain has TRBV12-3 or TRBV12-4 and TRBJ2-1; a possible D gene is TRBD2 (5 bases). The CDR3 spans 16 residues. V was shortened by 6 bases and J by 1 base, with 16 bases between the two germline ends. CDR3 region: CASRRDGVGSYNEQFF. In nucleotides, the CDR3 is TGTGCCAGCAGGCGCGACGGGGTGGGGTCCTACAATGAGCAGTTCTTC.

This clonotype was observed a handful of times. One junction end does not reproduce the germline sequence, and a read error may be involved. The chain joins TRBV12-3 or TRBV12-4 to TRBJ1-1, with D hard to call. The CDR3 runs to 11 residues. The CDR3 DNA reads as TGCGCCAGCAGAACCGGCACTGAAGCTTTCTTT. Translation: CASRTGTEAFF.

In this sample, this clonotype turned up once. The chain recombines TRBV7-2 with TRBJ2-1; tentatively, D is TRBD2 (6 bases). The germline gives CDR1 SGHTA, CDR2 FQGNSA. The CDR3 covers 15 residues. Trimming cost V 5 bases and J 4 bases, with 15 bases left between them. CDR3 sequence (DNA): TGTGCCAGCAGCCTGCCGGGACTGAGATACAATGAGCAGTTCTTC. Translated: CASSLPGLRYNEQFF.

This clonotype was observed a handful of times. This chain joins TRBV2 and TRBJ2-1; D is unresolved. Trimming left V 2 bases short and J 10 bases short, with 15 bases between. Per germline, CDR1 SNHLY and CDR2 FYNNEI. There are 14 residues in the CDR3. CDR3 bases: TGTGCCAGCAGTGAATCCGGACCCAGAGGAGAGCAGTTCTTC. It yields the protein CASSESGPRGEQFF.

The chain combines TRBV11-2 with TRBJ2-4, with a tentative D call TRBD2 (5 bases). This CDR3 contains 15 residues. The germline V gene encodes CDR1 SGHAT and CDR2 FQNNGV. V dropped 5 bases and J dropped 4 bases, with 15 bases sitting between them. CDR3 region: CASSPMSGAKNIQYF. The CDR3 nucleotides are TGTGCCAGCAGCCCTATGAGCGGAGCGAAAAACATTCAGTACTTC.

This chain links TRBV4-3 with TRBJ2-7; D is perhaps TRBD1 (6 bases). The CDR3 sequence is 15 residues long. Germline CDR1 and CDR2: LGHNA and YSLEER. V was trimmed by 1 base and J by 3 bases, leaving 13 bases between them. The CDR3 loop is CASSQAQGTRYEQYF. CDR3 DNA: TGCGCCAGCAGCCAAGCCCAGGGGACCCGCTACGAGCAGTACTTC.

There are a few counts of this clonotype. The chain recombines TRBV4-2 with TRBJ2-2; 7 nucleotides match TRBD2. Losses at the gene ends were 7 bases for V and 3 bases for J; bases not matched to a gene: 11. Germline CDR1 and CDR2: LGHNA and YNFKEQ. The CDR3 runs 16 residues. The CDR3 bases are TGTGCCAGCACCCTCCTGGGTAGCGGGTACACCGGGGAGCTGTTTTTT. This translates into CASTLLGSGYTGELFF.

The J gene is TRBJ2-3, the V gene TRBV15, with 10 positions matching TRBD2. Germline V lookup: CDR1 LNHNV, CDR2 YYDKDF (reference sequence). J was trimmed by 4 bases and V by 0 bases; bases with no gene match: 7. There are 17 residues in the CDR3. The CDR3 sequence: CATSRDQASGGADTQYF. The CDR3 DNA follows: TGTGCCACCAGCAGAGATCAGGCTAGCGGGGGTGCAGATACGCAGTATTTT.

This clonotype was recorded a few times. The rearrangement joins TRBV24-1 to TRBJ2-7; 9 bases map to TRBD1. The V gene's germline CDR1 is KGHDR and CDR2 SFDVKD. CDR3 length: 16 residues. V lost 2 bases and J lost 1; bases outside the gene matches: 5. The CDR3 loop reads CATSDSRDRASYEQYF. CDR3 sequence (DNA): TGTGCCACCAGTGATTCTCGGGACAGGGCGTCCTACGAGCAGTACTTC.

The chain is built from TRBV29-1 and TRBJ2-1; D gene uncertain. This CDR3 spans 10 amino acids. The germline CDR1 and CDR2 sequences are SQVTM and ANQGSEA. Deletions cut 4 bases from V and 14 bases from J, with 12 bases between. CDR3 region: CSVAETWEFF. In DNA form, the CDR3 reads TGCAGCGTTGCGGAGACATGGGAGTTCTTC.

The genes are TRBV12-3 or TRBV12-4 and TRBJ2-4; D uncertain. V lost 1 base and J lost 15, with 10 bases in between. The CDR3 totals 11 residues. The CDR3 is CASSLGEGRYF. The CDR3 nucleotides read TGTGCCAGCAGTTTAGGTGAAGGCCGGTACTTC.

This clonotype has a handful of counts. This chain connects TRBV20-1 to TRBJ2-3; D is possibly TRBD2 (5 bases). CDR1 DFQATT and CDR2 SNEGSKA come from the germline V gene (reference sequence). This CDR3 contains 12 residues. Trimming removed 4 bases at V and 6 bases at J, with 11 bases between. Written as DNA, the CDR3 is TGCAGTGCTAAAGATCGGAGGGATACGCAGTATTTT. Amino acids: CSAKDRRDTQYF.

This clonotype occurred a few times. This sequence joins TRBV10-3 and TRBJ1-6; TRBD1 matches 8 bases. The CDR3 totals 17 residues. Trimming at V came to 11 bases and at J to 0 bases, leaving 12 bases not matched to a gene. Germline V gives CDR1 ENHRY, CDR2 SYGVKD. This CDR3 reads CASQGVQGYSYNSPLHF. CDR3 DNA: TGTGCCTCACAGGGGGTACAGGGATACTCCTATAATTCACCCCTCCACTTT.

This clonotype was seen only a few times. The rearrangement uses TRBV6-5 and TRBJ1-4, with D maybe TRBD1 (5 bases). The CDR3 is 18 amino acids. V lost 2 bases, J lost 8 bases, and 24 bases lay in between. Germline CDR1 MNHEY, CDR2 SVGAGI. This CDR3 is CASSYEPFVGRGGEKLFF. As DNA, the CDR3 is TGTGCCAGCAGTTACGAACCCTTCGTCGGGAGGGGTGGCGAAAAACTGTTTTTT.

This chain uses TRBV5-1 with TRBJ1-6; D possibly corresponds to TRBD1 (6 bases). The CDR3 is 15 amino acids. V was shortened by 0 bases and J by 6 bases, with 10 bases between the two germline ends. Germline V CDR1 and CDR2: SGHRS, YFSETQ. This CDR3 is CASSLEGGSNSPLHF. As DNA, the CDR3 is TGCGCCAGCAGCTTGGAGGGGGGCAGTAATTCACCCCTCCACTTT. The full variable domain, its missing parts supplied by reference TRBV5-1 and TRBJ1-6, is KAGVTQTPRYLIKTRGQQVTLSCSPISGHRSVSWYQQTPGQGLQFLFEYFSETQRNKGNFPGRFSGRQFSNSRSEMNVSTLELGDSALYLCASSLEGGSNSPLHFGNGTRLTVT.